The next 29 T cell receptor beta chains were all read from a single sample in a study of vaccination and CD4 T cells after COVID-19. Stated treatment: approximately 10-day PBMC culture with coronavirus spike peptide pools or control peptides (ViraFEST assay). With the Oncomine TCR Beta short-read assay, DNA from cultured CD4+ T cells was sequenced. One entry per CDR3 protein, called by TCRdb with MiXCR from the PCR reads. Of some 10,000 distinct CDR3 sequences in the sample, less than 70% were seen once. These receptors lack a known antigen. The source material was CD4+ T cells from blood, cultured in vitro. Receptor source: a human donor who had recovered from COVID-19.

Written as DNA, the CDR3 is TGTGCCAGCAGTGAACCGAGGGAGCAGTACTTC. Protein: CASSEPREQYF. The V gene is TRBV6-1, the J gene TRBJ2-7; unclear D gene. The CDR3 has 11 amino acids. Germline CDR1 and CDR2: MNHNS and SASEGT. Trimming pared 2 bases from V and 7 bases from J, leaving 6 bases between.

The chain has TRBV6-1 and TRBJ1-5; TRBD1 matches at 7 bases. The CDR3 length is 16 residues. V shed 2 bases, J shed 0 bases, and the junction held 4 bases outside the gene matches. Germline loops: CDR1 MNHNS, CDR2 SASEGT. CDR3 loop: CASSEQGQYSNQPQHF. In nucleotides, the CDR3 is TGTGCCAGCAGTGAACAGGGACAGTATAGCAATCAGCCCCAGCATTTT.

V and J are TRBV20-1 and TRBJ1-1; D remains unclear. Germline assignment: CDR1 DFQATT and CDR2 SNEGSKA (reference sequence). The CDR3 length is 14 residues. Trimming removed 4 bases from V and 0 bases from J, with 12 bases in between. The CDR3 loop reads CSANLGSMNTEAFF. The CDR3 DNA reads TGCAGTGCTAATTTAGGCAGCATGAACACTGAAGCTTTCTTT.

The chain uses TRBV19 and TRBJ1-5; D remains ambiguous. The CDR3 is 14 residues long. Trimming cost V 8 bases and J 0 bases, with 11 bases left between them. Looked up from germline, CDR1 is LNHDA and CDR2 is SQIVND (reference sequence). Here the CDR3 reads CASADNHSNQPQHF. The CDR3 DNA reads TGTGCCAGTGCAGACAACCATAGCAATCAGCCCCAGCATTTT.

V and J are TRBV5-4 and TRBJ2-6; a possible D gene is TRBD1 (6 bases). Trimming cost V 0 bases and J 4 bases, with 17 bases left between them. CDR3 size: 18 residues. CDR1 and CDR2 (germline): SGHNT, YYREEE (reference sequence). CDR3 region: CASSLAGGGSPGANVLTF. In nucleotides, the CDR3 is TGTGCCAGCAGCTTGGCTGGGGGCGGTTCCCCAGGGGCCAACGTCCTGACTTTC.

The CDR3 loop reads CASRLAGGSGELFF. The CDR3 DNA is TGTGCCTCTCGACTAGCGGGAGGATCCGGGGAGCTGTTTTTT. The V and J genes are TRBV27 and TRBJ2-2; 13 positions match TRBD2. Germline CDR1 and CDR2: MNHEY and SMNVEV (reference sequence). The CDR3 contains 14 residues. V lost 11 bases to trimming and J lost 6 bases; unmatched junction nucleotides: 6.

This clonotype was found a few times. In nucleotides, the CDR3 is TGTGCCAGCAGTGATAGGACTAGCGGGCGCTCTGGGGCCAACGTCCTGACTTTC. This sequence encodes CASSDRTSGRSGANVLTF. This rearrangement joins TRBV2 to TRBJ2-6; 11 bases are shared with TRBD2. CDR1 and CDR2 (germline): SNHLY, FYNNEI. The CDR3 loop spans 18 amino acids. The ends lost 3 bases at V and 0 bases at J; junction bases unmatched: 4.

The chain uses TRBV20-1 and TRBJ2-3; 9 positions match TRBD2. The CDR3 has 13 residues. Germline CDR1 reads DFQATT; CDR2 reads SNEGSKA (reference sequence). J was trimmed by 4 bases and V by 5 bases; bases with no gene match: 4. Here the CDR3 reads CSAHLAGSDTQYF. The CDR3, as DNA: TGCAGTGCTCACCTAGCGGGATCAGATACGCAGTATTTT.

The chain is built from TRBV5-4 and TRBJ2-1; maybe TRBD1 (5 bases). The V end was cut by 4 bases, the J end by 6 bases, with 20 bases between. The CDR3 totals 16 residues. Germline V gene data show CDR1 as SGHNT and CDR2 as YYREEE (reference sequence). CDR3 DNA: TGTGCCAGCAGCCCCGGAATTAGGACAAATGTCAATGAGCAGTTCTTC. This encodes CASSPGIRTNVNEQFF.

In nucleotides, the CDR3 is TGTGCCAGCAGCCGCAGGACAGGAACAAATTCACCCCTCCACTTT. It translates to CASSRRTGTNSPLHF. The chain recombines TRBV5-5 with TRBJ1-6; TRBD1 agrees at 7 bases. Germline CDR1 and CDR2: SGHKS and YYEKEE (reference sequence). The CDR3 covers 15 residues. The trim removed 4 bases at V and 7 bases at J, leaving 8 bases unmatched.

V and J are TRBV20-1 and TRBJ2-3, with 9 bases that match TRBD2. The CDR3 length is 14 residues. The germline gives CDR1 DFQATT, CDR2 SNEGSKA (reference sequence). The ends lost 3 bases at V and 2 bases at J; junction bases unmatched: 3. This chain's CDR3 is CSASLAGTTDTQYF. Written as DNA, the CDR3 is TGCAGTGCTAGTCTAGCGGGGACCACAGATACGCAGTATTTT.

This chain links TRBV24-1 with TRBJ2-2; TRBD2 agrees at 8 bases. J gave up 4 bases and V 3 bases, and 6 bases lay outside the gene matches. The CDR3 consists of 16 residues. The V gene's germline CDR1 is KGHDR and CDR2 SFDVKD. Written as DNA, the CDR3 is TGTGCCACCAGTGATGTCAGAAGCGGGGGCACCGGGGAGCTGTTTTTT. Amino acid sequence: CATSDVRSGGTGELFF.

This clonotype occurred a few times. This rearrangement joins TRBV20-1 to TRBJ1-2; D is uncertain. The V end was cut by 0 bases, the J end by 8 bases, with 13 bases between. CDR3 length: 13 amino acids. Germline CDR1 and CDR2: DFQATT and SNEGSKA (reference sequence). This chain's CDR3 is CSAREFRANGYTF. The DNA of the CDR3 is TGCAGTGCTAGAGAGTTTAGGGCGAACGGCTACACCTTC.

V is TRBV30 and J is TRBJ1-1, with a possible D match to TRBD1 (5 bases). The CDR3 runs 13 residues. Germline CDR1 reads GTSNPN; CDR2 reads SVGIG (reference sequence). Trimming removed 5 bases from V and 1 base from J, with 11 bases in between. The CDR3: CAWQGEQNTEAFF. DNA for the CDR3: TGTGCCTGGCAAGGGGAGCAGAACACTGAAGCTTTCTTT.

This clonotype appeared a few times. The chain uses TRBV20-1 and TRBJ1-1; D gene ambiguous. CDR1 and CDR2 from the germline V gene are DFQATT and SNEGSKA (reference sequence). V lost 2 bases, J lost 1 base, and 5 bases lay in between. CDR3 length: 12 amino acids. The CDR3 sequence: CSARPKNTEAFF. The CDR3 coding sequence is TGCAGTGCTAGACCCAAGAACACTGAAGCTTTCTTT.

The genes are TRBV15 and TRBJ2-1, with 14 bases fitting TRBD2. This CDR3 comprises 14 residues. Germline trimming cut 3 bases from V and 8 bases from J; bases unmatched to any gene: 0. Looked up from germline, CDR1 is LNHNV and CDR2 is YYDKDF (reference sequence). CDR3 nucleotide sequence: TGTGCCACCAGCAGGGGACTAGCGGGGGATGAGCAGTTCTTC. Translation gives CATSRGLAGDEQFF. The whole variable domain, filled in from reference TRBV15 and TRBJ2-1, reads DAMVIQNPRYQVTQFGKPVTLSCSQTLNHNVMYWYQQKSSQAPKLLFHYYDKDFNNEADTPDNFQSRRPNTSFCFLDIRSPGLGDTAMYLCATSRGLAGDEQFFGPGTRLTVL.

The genes are TRBV10-1 and TRBJ1-1; 9 positions match TRBD1. J gave up 6 bases and V 0 bases, and 5 bases lay outside the gene matches. The V gene's germline CDR1 is WNHNN and CDR2 SYGVQD (reference sequence). The CDR3 consists of 15 residues. CDR3 bases: TGCGCCAGCAGTGAGTCCGTAGGGACAGGGTCTGAAGCTTTCTTT. Its protein product is CASSESVGTGSEAFF.

The chain is built from TRBV6-5 and TRBJ1-1; a possible D gene is TRBD1 (5 bases). Germline-derived CDR1 and CDR2 are MNHEY and SVGAGI. The CDR3 has 15 residues. Trimming pared 4 bases from V and 6 bases from J, leaving 18 bases between. CDR3 nucleotides: TGTGCCAGCAGTTTGTTCGGGGCAGGGAATCCTGAAGCTTTCTTT. This encodes CASSLFGAGNPEAFF.

The rearrangement uses TRBV7-8 and TRBJ1-2; possible D gene TRBD1, 6 bases. CDR3 length: 12 amino acids. V was shortened by 5 bases and J by 6 bases, with 10 bases between the two germline ends. CDR1 and CDR2 from the germline V gene are SGHVS and FQNEAQ. CDR3 nucleotide sequence: TGTGCCAGCAGCGTCGACAGGAATGGCTACACCTTC. Translation gives CASSVDRNGYTF.

The chain employs TRBV28 and TRBJ2-4; 7 bases align to TRBD2. The V segment lost 2 bases and the J segment 8 bases; nucleotides outside the gene matches: 3. Germline CDR1 MDHEN, CDR2 SYDVKM. The CDR3 sequence is 13 residues long. CDR3 sequence reads: CASSLREEDIQYF. The CDR3 DNA follows: TGTGCCAGCAGTTTACGGGAGGAAGACATTCAGTACTTC.

The chain couples TRBV20-1 to TRBJ2-5; no reliable D call. This CDR3 comprises 14 residues. The germline V gene encodes CDR1 DFQATT and CDR2 SNEGSKA (reference sequence). Trimming stripped 6 bases from V and 5 bases from J, with 19 bases between. The CDR3 protein is CSAPPWKGTETQYF. The CDR3 DNA sequence: TGCAGTGCCCCCCCCTGGAAGGGAACGGAGACCCAGTACTTC.

The chain couples TRBV28 to TRBJ2-2; TRBD1 agrees at 8 bases. V shed 7 bases, J shed 0 bases, and the junction held 13 bases outside the gene matches. The CDR3 consists of 18 residues. The germline V gene has CDR1 MDHEN and CDR2 SYDVKM. This CDR3 reads CASMEPIGQGPNTGELFF. CDR3 DNA: TGTGCCAGCATGGAACCCATCGGACAGGGCCCGAACACCGGGGAGCTGTTTTTT.

The chain joins TRBV18 to TRBJ1-5, with 7 bases fitting TRBD1. In germline, CDR1 is KGHSH, CDR2 LQKENI. This CDR3 is built from 14 residues. The V gene end was trimmed by 2 bases and the J gene end by 6 bases; junction bases not matched to a gene: 4. The CDR3: CASSPGGGGQPQHF. The CDR3 region has the DNA TGTGCCAGCTCACCAGGAGGGGGCGGTCAGCCCCAGCATTTT.

J is TRBJ2-1 and V is TRBV6-2 or TRBV6-3; D not certain. With 4 bases removed from V and 0 bases from J, the gap between germline ends came to 19 bases. In germline, CDR1 is MNHEY, CDR2 SVGEGT. The CDR3 has 18 amino acids. CDR3 sequence: CASSFPLLSASSYNEQFF. CDR3 nucleotide sequence: TGTGCCAGCAGTTTTCCCCTTCTAAGCGCGAGCTCCTACAATGAGCAGTTCTTC.

Of note for this clonotype: Relative to the germline gene, one junction end is altered; a read error may explain this. The chain links TRBV7-9 to TRBJ1-2; maybe TRBD1 (6 bases). The germline CDR1 and CDR2 sequences are SEHNR and FQNEAQ (reference sequence). CDR3 length: 14 amino acids. CDR3 sequence: CASSPSEGDYGHTF. The CDR3 DNA follows: TGTGCCAGCAGCCCGAGTGAGGGGGACTATGGCCACACCTTC.

The CDR3 region has the DNA TGTGCCAGCAGTGAAACACCACTTTCGACAGGCGCTGATGGCTACACCTTC. Amino acid sequence: CASSETPLSTGADGYTF. The rearrangement joins TRBV2 to TRBJ1-2; D possibly corresponds to TRBD1 (6 bases). This CDR3 spans 17 amino acids. CDR1 and CDR2 from the germline V gene are SNHLY and FYNNEI. Trimming removed 2 bases from V and 6 bases from J, with 22 bases in between.

The chain couples TRBV12-3 or TRBV12-4 to TRBJ2-7, with TRBD2 matching 16 bases. This CDR3 has 16 residues. After removal of 0 bases from V and 7 bases from J, the junction contained 3 bases not matched to a gene. The CDR3 reads CASSLAGLAGGREQYF. CDR3 nucleotide sequence: TGTGCCAGCAGTTTAGCGGGACTAGCGGGGGGGCGGGAGCAGTACTTC.

The chain joins TRBV18 to TRBJ2-7; TRBD1 matches 9 bases. V lost 3 bases, J lost 3 bases, and 3 bases stayed unmatched. Germline V gene sequence: CDR1 KGHSH, CDR2 LQKENI. This CDR3 has 14 residues. In nucleotides, the CDR3 is TGTGCCAGCTCACCTCAGGGACAGGGCTACGAGCAGTACTTC. Its protein product is CASSPQGQGYEQYF.

The rearrangement links TRBV7-9 to TRBJ1-2, with a tentative D call TRBD1 (5 bases). This CDR3 has 12 amino acids. Germline V gene sequence: CDR1 SEHNR, CDR2 FQNEAQ (reference sequence). V was trimmed by 1 base and J by 11 bases, leaving 11 bases between them. The CDR3 loop is CASSLVGGSYTF. CDR3 in DNA: TGTGCCAGCAGCTTAGTCGGGGGATCATACACCTTC.